The 22 T cell receptor beta chains presented below share a single source sample, sequenced in a study of early T cells in non-severe SARS-CoV-2 infection. A single record per CDR3 protein comes from TCRdb applying MiXCR to the 5' RACE reads. The repertoire consists of some 49,000 distinct CDR3 sequences, with approximately 12% occurring once and the leading ten covering 9.1%. Sample: whole blood. Every receptor here comes from an adult who was a healthcare worker with PCR-confirmed SARS-CoV-2 infection or an uninfected control (not recorded which).

There are many counts of this clonotype. Mismatch with germline at one junction end may stem from a read error. This chain uses TRBV7-7 with TRBJ2-2; weak D call: TRBD2 (5 bases). CDR1 SSHAT and CDR2 FNYEAQ come from the germline V gene (reference sequence). This CDR3 is 14 amino acids long. The CDR3 DNA follows: TGTGCTAGCAGCCGCGGGTCCGGGCTTGGGGAGCTGTTTTTT. The encoded protein is CASSRGSGLGELFF.

This clonotype was observed a few times. The gene calls are TRBV5-1 and TRBJ2-3; a possible D gene is TRBD2 (6 bases). The CDR3 loop spans 14 amino acids. Trimming removed 4 bases from V and 2 bases from J, with 11 bases in between. Looked up from germline, CDR1 is SGHRS and CDR2 is YFSETQ. CDR3 nucleotides: TGCGCCAGCAGCACAACTAGCAACACAGATACGCAGTATTTT. Its protein is CASSTTSNTDTQYF.

This clonotype was detected a few times. The rearrangement joins TRBV7-2 to TRBJ2-1; 8 bases fit TRBD1. Germline CDR1 and CDR2: SGHTA and FQGNSA. The CDR3 totals 16 residues. V shed 4 bases and J 6 bases; nucleotides not matched to a gene: 11. CDR3 residues: CASSSSGTGISNEQFF. CDR3 nucleotide sequence: TGTGCCAGCAGCTCCTCCGGGACAGGAATCAGCAATGAGCAGTTCTTC.

This clonotype has a handful of counts. This chain links TRBV12-3 or TRBV12-4 with TRBJ2-7, with 7 bases identical to TRBD1. V lost 5 bases, J lost 2 bases, and 6 bases stayed unmatched. The CDR3 is 14 residues long. CDR3 sequence: CASSGDSVTYEQYF. The CDR3 DNA sequence: TGTGCCAGCAGTGGGGACAGCGTTACCTACGAGCAGTACTTC.

In this sample, this clonotype turned up a few times. The CDR3 DNA reads as TGTGCCAGCAGCCGAGGACAGGCTGGCTCACCCCTCCACTTT. It specifies CASSRGQAGSPLHF. V is TRBV3-1 and J is TRBJ1-6, with 7 nucleotides matching TRBD1. Germline lookup yields CDR1 LGHDT and CDR2 YNNKEL (reference sequence). CDR3 length: 14 residues. J lost 10 bases, V lost 4 bases, and 7 bases had no gene match. The variable domain in full, completed from reference TRBV3-1 and TRBJ1-6, reads DTAVSQTPKYLVTQMGNDKSIKCEQNLGHDTMYWYKQDSKKFLKIMFSYNNKELIINETVPNRFSPKSPDKAHLNLHINSLELGDSAVYFCASSRGQAGSPLHFGNGTRLTVT.

The V call is TRBV7-9, the J call TRBJ2-7; the match to TRBD1 covers 7 bases. Unmatched junction bases numbered 3, after V lost 4 bases and J lost 3 bases. The germline CDR1 and CDR2 sequences are SEHNR and FQNEAQ (reference sequence). The CDR3 has 13 residues. CDR3 sequence (DNA): TGTGCCAGCAGCTCCGGGACAGACTACGAGCAGTACTTC. Translating it yields CASSSGTDYEQYF.

This clonotype has a count of ten or more. The DNA for the CDR3 is TGTGCCAGCAGTTTATTGGATTCACCCCTCCACTTT. This sequence encodes CASSLLDSPLHF. This chain connects TRBV28 to TRBJ1-6; D is unclear. CDR1 and CDR2 (germline): MDHEN, SYDVKM. V was clipped by 1 base and J by 8 bases, with 3 bases between them. There are 12 residues in the CDR3.

V usage is TRBV7-8 and J usage is TRBJ1-1; D might be TRBD1 (5 bases). V shed 1 base and J shed 7 bases, with 13 bases lying between them. The CDR3 consists of 14 residues. Per germline, CDR1 SGHVS and CDR2 FQNEAQ. The chain's CDR3 is CASSLDGQGFEAFF. The CDR3 bases are TGTGCCAGCAGCTTAGATGGTCAGGGATTTGAAGCTTTCTTT.

This clonotype came up many times. This rearrangement joins TRBV5-1 to TRBJ1-1, with D maybe TRBD1 (6 bases). Deletions cut 5 bases from V and 3 bases from J, with 8 bases between. This CDR3 is built from 12 residues. Germline lookup yields CDR1 SGHRS and CDR2 YFSETQ. CDR3 sequence reads: CASRTGYTEAFF. CDR3 DNA sequence: TGCGCCAGCAGAACAGGGTACACTGAAGCTTTCTTT.

The CDR3 region has the DNA TGTGCCAGCAGCTTAGTTCTGGGGGCGGAGGAGACCCAGTACTTC. Translating it yields CASSLVLGAEETQYF. The V and J genes are TRBV7-2 and TRBJ2-5; TRBD1 is a possible D gene (6 bases). V lost 1 base to trimming and J lost 5 bases, with 14 bases between them. The CDR3 sequence is 15 residues long. Germline CDR1 and CDR2: SGHTA and FQGNSA.

There are a few counts of this clonotype. The chain couples TRBV10-1 to TRBJ1-1; 9 bases match TRBD1. CDR3 length: 16 residues. CDR1 and CDR2 from the germline V gene are WNHNN and SYGVQD (reference sequence). With 0 bases clipped from V and 1 base from J, the junction kept 3 bases outside the gene matches. CDR3: CASSESTGGANTEAFF. The CDR3 bases are TGCGCCAGCAGTGAGTCGACAGGGGGAGCGAACACTGAAGCTTTCTTT.

The chain employs TRBV12-3 or TRBV12-4 and TRBJ2-1; tentatively, D is TRBD2 (6 bases). Trimming stripped 5 bases from V and 9 bases from J, with 14 bases between. The CDR3 runs to 13 residues. CDR3 sequence: CASSRDSLGEQFF. The CDR3 nucleotides read TGTGCCAGCAGTCGGGACTCGTTAGGTGAGCAGTTCTTC.

This clonotype was seen ten or more times. The chain employs TRBV18 and TRBJ2-7; TRBD1 agrees at 9 bases. CDR3 size: 14 residues. The germline V gene encodes CDR1 KGHSH and CDR2 LQKENI. Trimming cost V 5 bases and J 5 bases; bases outside gene matches: 7. CDR3 bases: TGTGCCAGCTCATCCTACAGGGGGCCGGACGAGCAGTACTTC. This gives the protein CASSSYRGPDEQYF. The whole variable domain, remainder taken from reference TRBV18 and TRBJ2-7, is NAGVMQNPRHLVRRRGQEARLRCSPMKGHSHVYWYRQLPEEGLKFMVYLQKENIIDESGMPKERFSAEFPKEGPSILRIQQVVRGDSAAYFCASSSYRGPDEQYFGPGTRLTVT.

This clonotype has a count of ten or more. The J gene is TRBJ1-3, the V gene TRBV7-9; D ambiguous. Germline values: CDR1 SEHNR, CDR2 FQNEAQ (reference sequence). V was trimmed by 0 bases and J by 2 bases, leaving 5 bases between them. This CDR3 is 14 amino acids long. The CDR3 reads CASSLASTGNTIYF. The CDR3 coding sequence is TGTGCCAGCAGCTTAGCGAGCACTGGAAACACCATATATTTT.

In its sample, this clonotype is medium-sized. The chain couples TRBV5-1 to TRBJ1-4; TRBD1 aligns across 8 bases. From germline, CDR1 is SGHRS and CDR2 YFSETQ. This CDR3 contains 13 residues. The V and J ends lost 5 bases and 7 bases, in that order; junction bases with no gene match: 4. The CDR3: CASSEGQVEKLFF. CDR3 in DNA: TGCGCCAGCAGTGAGGGACAGGTTGAAAAACTGTTTTTT.

This clonotype was counted only a few times. The rearrangement uses TRBV9 and TRBJ1-1; D not resolved. This CDR3 has 15 residues. Per germline, CDR1 SGDLS and CDR2 YYNGEE. V was shortened by 4 bases and J by 3 bases, with 16 bases between the two germline ends. CDR3 in DNA: TGTGCCAGCAGCCTATCCCCCAGCCGAGACACTGAAGCTTTCTTT. Protein: CASSLSPSRDTEAFF.

This clonotype was picked up many times. This chain joins TRBV24-1 and TRBJ1-2; no clear D gene. V lost 3 bases to trimming and J lost 7 bases, with 8 bases between them. From germline, CDR1 is KGHDR and CDR2 SFDVKD. The length of the CDR3 is 12 residues. The CDR3 DNA is TGTGCCACCAGTGATCCCCCTGGTGGCTACACCTTC. Its protein product is CATSDPPGGYTF.

The CDR3 DNA reads as TGTGCCAGCAGCGTAGGAGGGTCCTACAATGAGCAGTTCTTC. Residues: CASSVGGSYNEQFF. The chain joins TRBV9 to TRBJ2-1; TRBD2 is a possible D gene (5 bases). Trimming removed 0 bases at V and 1 base at J, with 5 bases between. CDR1 and CDR2 (germline): SGDLS, YYNGEE. The CDR3 runs 14 residues.

This chain joins TRBV7-9 and TRBJ1-2, with D maybe TRBD1 (5 bases). The ends were cut back, 3 bases at V and 1 base at J, with 9 bases in the middle. The CDR3 loop spans 14 amino acids. From germline, CDR1 is SEHNR and CDR2 FQNEAQ (reference sequence). CDR3 nucleotides: TGTGCCAGCAGCTTGGGACGGCTTAACTATGGCTACACCTTC. Translating it yields CASSLGRLNYGYTF. The full variable domain, completed using reference TRBV7-9 and TRBJ1-2, is DTGVSQNPRHKITKRGQNVTFRCDPISEHNRLYWYRQTLGQGPEFLTYFQNEAQLEKSRLLSDRFSAERPKGSFSTLEIQRTEQGDSAMYLCASSLGRLNYGYTFGSGTRLTVV.

This clonotype showed up just a few times. The V and J genes are TRBV9 and TRBJ2-1, with unresolved D. Germline V gene sequence: CDR1 SGDLS, CDR2 YYNGEE. The V gene lost 3 bases and the J gene lost 7 bases, with 11 bases spanning the gap. This CDR3 comprises 13 residues. The CDR3 nucleotides are TGTGCCAGCAGCGCCGAGGTAGGAAATGAGCAGTTCTTC. It translates to CASSAEVGNEQFF.

The chain is built from TRBV20-1 and TRBJ1-2; 7 bases map to TRBD1. This CDR3 has 13 amino acids. The trim removed 6 bases at V and 3 bases at J, leaving 7 bases unmatched. From germline, CDR1 is DFQATT and CDR2 SNEGSKA (reference sequence). CDR3 coding DNA: TGCAGTGCCCGCACAGGGACAGACTATGGCTACACCTTC. Its translation is CSARTGTDYGYTF.

This clonotype was observed at least ten times. This sequence joins TRBV20-1 and TRBJ1-4; D is possibly TRBD1 (5 bases). V dropped 1 base and J dropped 5 bases, with 8 bases sitting between them. Per germline, CDR1 DFQATT and CDR2 SNEGSKA (reference sequence). CDR3 length: 13 amino acids. The CDR3 is CSARVRGNEKLFF. The CDR3 nucleotides read TGCAGTGCTAGAGTCCGGGGGAATGAAAAACTGTTTTTT.